This entry concerns a single T cell receptor (beta chain). Its matching antigen is unknown. These data are taken from a study of OX40 agonist ivuxolimab in advanced cancers. TCRdb's copy holds only in-frame clones and misses some; the assay was immunoSEQ multiplex PCR. The sample lists about 99,000 clones; approximately 95% were seen once. General observations from the study: Nonresponders, in some cases, also had low normalized T-cell clonal expansion. Clonal expansion in partial responders at 0.1-3.0 mg/kg ranked among the lowest.

This CDR3 region has 15 residues. V was shortened by 0 bases and J by 4 bases, with 10 bases between the two germline ends. The germline V gene has CDR1 SGHRS and CDR2 YFSETQ. Sequencing used CD4+ or CD8+ T cells sorted from blood, obtained in a trial of the OX40 agonist ivuxolimab. The genes are TRBV5-1 and TRBJ1-4; D is unresolved. The clonotype comes from an adult with an advanced solid tumor such as melanoma, head and neck, liver or kidney cancer. The CDR3 DNA is TGCGCCAGCAGCTTGGCCCGGGCCATTAATGAAAAACTGTTTTTT. This sequence encodes CASSLARAINEKLFF.